This paragraph covers one T cell receptor (beta chain) sequence. The sample comes from a study of blood T cell repertoires in COVID-19. Trimming at V came to 1 base and at J to 7 bases, leaving 11 bases not matched to a gene. CDR3 length: 16 residues. Looked up from germline, CDR1 is GTSNPN and CDR2 is SVGIG (reference sequence). Using immunoSEQ multiplex PCR, the repertoire was profiled, and TCRdb retains in-frame clones only, with some absent. This repertoire shows 200,000 to 300,000 clones, roughly 90% found once; its top ten account for roughly 2%. The rearrangement joins TRBV30 to TRBJ2-2; 8 nucleotides agree with TRBD1. This receptor was taken from a young man with active or convalescent COVID-19. Sequencing was performed on peripheral blood. The CDR3 here is CAWSAARTGFIGELFF. Written as DNA, the CDR3 is TGTGCCTGGAGTGCCGCGCGGACAGGGTTTATCGGGGAGCTGTTTTTT.